Each of the 13 T cell receptor beta chains below was sequenced from the same sample in a study of blood T cell repertoires in COVID-19. Repertoires were generated with immunoSEQ multiplex PCR, while TCRdb's copy carries only in-frame clones and drops some. The repertoire holds 150,000 to 200,000 clones, with just over 85% as singletons. The specimen sequenced was peripheral blood. These receptor sequences come from a man aged 60 to 69 with acute or convalescent COVID-19.

This clone showed up just a few times. The chain is built from TRBV5-4 and TRBJ2-2, with D maybe TRBD2 (6 bases). Germline CDR1 reads SGHNT; CDR2 reads YYREEE (reference sequence). The V end lost 3 bases, the J end lost 4 bases, and 13 bases lay between the germline ends. The CDR3 sequence is 15 residues long. The CDR3 is CASSSGSRATGELFF. As DNA, the CDR3 is TGTGCCAGCAGCTCCGGGAGCAGGGCCACCGGGGAGCTGTTTTTT.

The chain has TRBV5-4 and TRBJ2-5, with a possible D match to TRBD1 (7 bases). The germline V and J ends were trimmed by 1 base and 5 bases, with 15 bases remaining between them. Germline-derived CDR1 and CDR2 are SGHNT and YYREEE (reference sequence). The length of the CDR3 is 15 residues. CDR3: CASSLRTPGGETQYF. The CDR3 DNA reads TGTGCCAGCAGCTTGCGGACCCCAGGGGGGGAGACCCAGTACTTC.

The rearrangement joins TRBV4-1 to TRBJ2-3; 15 bases match TRBD2. After removal of 0 bases from V and 1 base from J, the junction contained 2 bases not matched to a gene. This CDR3 region has 18 residues. Germline V gene sequence: CDR1 MGHRA, CDR2 YSYEKL. CDR3 DNA sequence: TGCGCCAGCAGCCAAGAGGGACTAGCGGGAGGACGCACAGATACGCAGTATTTT. Encoded protein: CASSQEGLAGGRTDTQYF.

The sample holds a few counts of this clone. This chain uses TRBV15 with TRBJ2-1, with 12 bases identical to TRBD2. The CDR3 is made up of 16 amino acids. Trimming cost V 0 bases and J 9 bases; bases outside gene matches: 6. Germline values: CDR1 LNHNV, CDR2 YYDKDF (reference sequence). As DNA, the CDR3 is TGTGCCACCAGCAGAGATTCTAGCGGGAGGGCCACTGAGCAGTTCTTC. Protein: CATSRDSSGRATEQFF.

This rearrangement joins TRBV28 to TRBJ1-5; possibly TRBD1 for D (6 bases). This CDR3 region has 16 residues. CDR1 and CDR2 from the germline V gene are MDHEN and SYDVKM. The ends were cut back, 1 base at V and 3 bases at J, with 13 bases in the middle. The CDR3 region has the DNA TGTGCCAGCAGTTTATTAACAGGGAACTCCAATCAGCCCCAGCATTTT. Encoded protein: CASSLLTGNSNQPQHF.

This clone was seen a few times. The rearrangement links TRBV4-1 to TRBJ2-7; 10 bases match TRBD1. This CDR3 spans 15 amino acids. CDR1 and CDR2 from the germline V gene are MGHRA and YSYEKL. J lost 3 bases, V lost 4 bases, and 6 bases had no gene match. The CDR3 is CASSRGQGGSYEQYF. In DNA, the CDR3 is TGCGCCAGCAGCCGCGGACAGGGGGGAAGCTACGAGCAGTACTTC.

This chain joins TRBV3-1 (or the pseudogene TRBV3-2) and TRBJ2-3; 14 nucleotides line up with TRBD2. This CDR3 spans 17 amino acids. Germline CDR1 and CDR2: LGHDT and YNNKEL (reference sequence). J was trimmed by 4 bases and V by 0 bases; bases with no gene match: 3. CDR3 in amino acids: CASSQDGTSGSPDTQYF. The CDR3 bases are TGTGCCAGCAGCCAAGATGGGACTAGCGGGAGCCCAGATACGCAGTATTTT.

V and J are TRBV5-1 and TRBJ1-2, with no clear D. This CDR3 is built from 13 residues. V lost 0 bases and J 2 bases, leaving 5 bases between the germline ends. Germline assignment: CDR1 SGHRS and CDR2 YFSETQ. Here the CDR3 reads CASSLGENYGYTF. The CDR3 DNA reads TGCGCCAGCAGCTTGGGAGAGAACTATGGCTACACCTTC.

This clone has more than one count but fewer than ten. The rearrangement uses TRBV2 and TRBJ2-1; no clear D. Trimming took 7 bases from V and 6 from J, leaving 13 bases between them. The CDR3 contains 13 residues. CDR1 is SNHLY and CDR2 is FYNNEI in the germline V gene. DNA of the CDR3: TGTGCCAGCAACTTGAATTCCCTCAATGAGCAGTTCTTC. This encodes CASNLNSLNEQFF.

V gene TRBV28 combines with J gene TRBJ2-3; D remains ambiguous. CDR1 is MDHEN, CDR2 SYDVKM, per germline. The V and J ends lost 6 bases and 6 bases respectively, with 22 bases between them. This CDR3 contains 16 residues. DNA for the CDR3: TGTGCCAGCAGCCTTCCCTATTCTATCTTAGTGGATACGCAGTATTTT. This encodes CASSLPYSILVDTQYF. Together with reference TRBV28 and TRBJ2-3, the CDR3 gives the full variable domain: DVKVTQSSRYLVKRTGEKVFLECVQDMDHENMFWYRQDPGLGLRLIYFSYDVKMKEKGDIPEGYSVSREKKERFSLILESASTNQTSMYLCASSLPYSILVDTQYFGPGTRLTVL.

This rearrangement joins TRBV11-1 to TRBJ1-1; a possible D gene is TRBD1 (6 bases). Trimming took off 5 bases at V and 1 base at J, with 17 bases between the two ends. The CDR3 has 16 residues. Germline CDR1 and CDR2: SGHAT and FQDESV (reference sequence). The CDR3 region is CASSTPGTQKNTEAFF. In DNA form, the CDR3 reads TGTGCCAGCAGCACCCCCGGGACACAGAAGAACACTGAAGCTTTCTTT.

The V gene is TRBV5-1, the J gene TRBJ1-6; 11 bases map to TRBD1. The trim removed 4 bases at V and 6 bases at J, leaving 3 bases unmatched. Germline CDR1 reads SGHRS; CDR2 reads YFSETQ. This CDR3 is 15 amino acids long. CDR3 DNA: TGCGCCAGCAGCAACGGACAGGGGGCTAATTCACCCCTCCACTTT. Its protein is CASSNGQGANSPLHF.

This clone was seen only once. The rearrangement links TRBV27 to TRBJ1-2; the D is unclear. Germline values: CDR1 MNHEY, CDR2 SMNVEV (reference sequence). CDR3 length equals 15 residues. V lost 7 bases, J lost 4 bases, and 19 bases lay in between. DNA of the CDR3: TGTGCCAGCACCGAGAACCCCTCTTTGTCCTATGGCTACACCTTC. Its translation is CASTENPSLSYGYTF.